The TCR beta chain under discussion was sequenced for a study of T cells expressing NK-cell markers. About the study: Sorted CD3+CD56+NKG2C+, CD3+CD56+NKG2C- and CD3+CD56-NKG2C+ T-cell subsets were beta-chain profiled. Seven HCMV-seropositive donors and one seronegative donor made up the eight sequenced donors.

Turning to this clonotype: The target antigen is unknown.

Study-level results: In a few donors, dominant clonotypes made up about 28.3-65% of CD3+CD56-NKG2C+ cells.

Production of TCR beta cDNA relied on 5'RACE template switching with UMIs. From its re-call of the 5' RACE reads, TCRdb lists each CDR3 protein once, without DNA. This listing includes almost 450,000 distinct CDR3 sequences. The CDR3 runs 15 residues. Germline V CDR1 and CDR2: LNHNV, YYDKDF (reference sequence). The TCR originated in a woman aged 18 to 75 in good health. The specimen sequenced was blood T cells: a sorted CD56 or NKG2C T cell subset, CD4+ or CD8+ T cells, or bulk PBMC T cells (not recorded which). The J gene is TRBJ2-2, the V gene TRBV15; TCRdb's assignment of TRBD1 cannot be checked, as there is no DNA. Here the CDR3 reads CATSKGQLNTGELFF.